This is a list of T cell receptor beta chains from one sample in a study of cytomegalovirus exposure and HLA in healthy donors. Produced via immunoSEQ multiplex PCR; TCRdb's table is partial and in-frame only. The sample has around 190,000 clones, around 77% seen once. What was sequenced was PBMCs. Receptors were obtained from a woman aged 25 to 45 in good health and CMV-seronegative. The CDR3 runs from the conserved cysteine through the conserved F or W.

v_gene: TRBV15; CDR3aa: CATSRDRQWTKNIQYF
v_gene: TRBV29-1; CDR3aa: CSVAQGQYTEAFF
v_gene: TRBV9; CDR3aa: CASGENSYEQYF
v_gene: TRBV29-1; CDR3aa: CSVQRSRAQYF
v_gene: TRBV9; CDR3aa: CASSLKGWPGQPQHF
v_gene: TRBV28; CDR3aa: CASTAPPTGTDTQYF
v_gene: TRBV27; CDR3aa: CASSPRLDRIYGYTF
v_gene: TRBV6-4; CDR3aa: CASSAGGVNTEAFF
v_gene: TRBV7-9; CDR3aa: CASSFPRDRGDYNEQFF
v_gene: TRBV4-2; CDR3aa: CASSQDSKKLFF
v_gene: TRBV15; CDR3aa: CATSRDGQGNTQYF
v_gene: TRBV13; CDR3aa: CASSSTGRTEAFF
v_gene: TRBV5-1; CDR3aa: CASSLAGAAGNTEAFF
v_gene: TRBV19; CDR3aa: CASNAGGGSSYNEQFF
v_gene: TRBV9; CDR3aa: CASSTEHDYEQYF
v_gene: TRBV7-7; CDR3aa: CASSLGDRTYEQYF